This TCR beta chain was sequenced during a study of T-cell memory formation after mild COVID-19. V lost 6 bases to trimming and J lost 0 bases; unmatched junction nucleotides: 4. The CDR3 contains 14 residues. In germline, CDR1 is MNHNS, CDR2 SASEGT. TCRdb itself ran the 5' RACE reads through MiXCR, one entry per CDR3 protein. The table includes around 190,000 distinct CDR3 sequences, approximately 17% detected once. The sample comprised PBMCs or a T cell subset sorted from them (not recorded which). This sequence originates from a man aged 18 to 35 who had mild COVID-19 (a few samples of this study predate the infection). Cell type and time point are not known. V and J are TRBV6-1 and TRBJ2-5; 7 positions match TRBD2. CDR3 bases: TGTGCCAGCAGGAGGGGAGGGGACCAAGAGACCCAGTACTTC. This gives the protein CASRRGGDQETQYF.